This T cell receptor beta chain was found in a study of blood T cells in healthy people across ages. Alongside a J-beta primer mix, a sample-barcoded 5' primer served in a second PCR lasting roughly 6 to 11 cycles. Every cDNA molecule bore a tag from a template-switch adaptor containing 12 random nucleotides. MiXCR, applied by TCRdb to the 5' RACE reads, yields one record per CDR3 protein. The repertoire consists of roughly 800,000 distinct CDR3 sequences, with approximately 24% occurring once and the leading ten covering 2.5% to 3.5%. Per the germline V gene, CDR1 is MGHDK and CDR2 is SYGVNS. The CDR3 loop spans 12 amino acids. Trimming cost V 1 base and J 6 bases, with 7 bases left between them. Isolation yielded PBMCs, at least 6 million per sample, in every case. The same sample was also used in a study of T cells of mothers and their children. From that paper: Whether pairs are related or unrelated, thymic selection shapes their TCR recombination output in much the same way. The authors identified no persistent microchimeric T cell clones.

Sequenced: blood. The chain couples TRBV25-1 to TRBJ2-7; D gene ambiguous. The origin of this receptor is a boy under 18 in good health. The CDR3 loop is CASSELGSEQYF. The CDR3 nucleotides read TGTGCCAGCAGTGAATTAGGGTCCGAGCAGTACTTC.